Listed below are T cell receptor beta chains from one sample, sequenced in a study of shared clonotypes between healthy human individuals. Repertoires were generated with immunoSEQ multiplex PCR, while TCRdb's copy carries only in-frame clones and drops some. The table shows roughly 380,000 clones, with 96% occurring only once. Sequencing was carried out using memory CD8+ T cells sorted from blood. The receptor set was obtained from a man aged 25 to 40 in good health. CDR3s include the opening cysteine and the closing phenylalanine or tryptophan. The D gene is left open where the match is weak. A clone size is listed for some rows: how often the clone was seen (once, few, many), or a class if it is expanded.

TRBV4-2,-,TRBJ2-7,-,CASSQGIIVTPTYEQYF,TGTGCCAGCAGCCAAGGGATCATAGTGACCCCTACCTACGAGCAGTACTTC
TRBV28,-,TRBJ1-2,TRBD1,CASSRLRTGVGYGYTF,TGTGCCAGCAGTCGACTTCGGACAGGGGTAGGGTATGGCTACACCTTC
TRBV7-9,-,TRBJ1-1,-,CASSRKNRENTEAFF,TGTGCCAGCAGCCGAAAGAACAGAGAGAACACTGAAGCTTTCTTT
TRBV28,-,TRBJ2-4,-,CASSAPGSFIAKNIQYF,TGTGCCAGCAGCGCCCCGGGCTCCTTTATAGCCAAAAACATTCAGTACTTC
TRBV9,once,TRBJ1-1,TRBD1,CASSVGTNTGGGTEAFF,TGTGCCAGCAGCGTGGGCACTAATACAGGGGGAGGGACTGAAGCTTTCTTT
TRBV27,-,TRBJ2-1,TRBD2,CASSPRLAEYYNEQFF,TGTGCCAGCAGTCCCCGACTAGCGGAATACTACAATGAGCAGTTCTTC
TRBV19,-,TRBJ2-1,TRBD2,CASGRGNEQFF,TGTGCCAGCGGGAGGGGCAATGAGCAGTTCTTC
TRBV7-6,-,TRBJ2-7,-,CASSFETRGNYEQYF,TGTGCCAGCAGCTTCGAGACTAGAGGGAACTACGAGCAGTACTTC
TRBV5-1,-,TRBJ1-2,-,CASSSLPGQNYGYTF,TGCGCCAGCAGCTCCCTTCCGGGACAAAACTATGGCTACACCTTC
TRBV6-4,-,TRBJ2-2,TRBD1,CASSDRKGQGHTGELFF,TGTGCCAGCAGTGACAGGAAGGGACAGGGTCACACCGGGGAGCTGTTTTTT
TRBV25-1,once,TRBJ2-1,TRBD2,CASSSTSGSSGGNEQFF,TGTGCCAGCAGTTCGACTAGCGGAAGTTCGGGGGGCAATGAGCAGTTCTTC
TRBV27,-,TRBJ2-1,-,CASSFPGNEQFF,TGTGCCAGCAGTTTCCCAGGGAATGAGCAGTTCTTC
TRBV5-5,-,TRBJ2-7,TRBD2,CASSSYFPAGRTEQYF,TGTGCCAGCAGTTCTTACTTTCCAGCGGGGAGAACTGAGCAGTACTTC
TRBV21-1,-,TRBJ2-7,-,CASSRRTSGSLSFSYEQYF,TGTGCCAGCAGCAGGCGGACTAGCGGGAGTCTGAGTTTCTCCTACGAGCAGTACTTC
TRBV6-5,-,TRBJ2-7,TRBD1,CASSSDRNPYEQYF,TGTGCCAGCAGTTCGGACAGGAACCCCTACGAGCAGTACTTC
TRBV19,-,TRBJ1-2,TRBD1,CASSIGTGPFYGYTF,TGTGCCAGTAGTATTGGGACAGGACCCTTCTATGGCTACACCTTC
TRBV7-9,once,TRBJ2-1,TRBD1,CATRKTGTGGNEQFF,TGTGCCACCCGAAAGACCGGGACAGGGGGCAATGAGCAGTTCTTC
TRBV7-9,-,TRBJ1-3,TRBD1,CASSLGGQAGNTIYF,TGTGCCAGCAGCTTAGGGGGACAGGCTGGAAACACCATATATTTT
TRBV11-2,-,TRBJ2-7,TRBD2,CASSGSGTSGRYEQYF,TGTGCCAGCAGCGGATCCGGGACTAGCGGGAGGTACGAGCAGTACTTC
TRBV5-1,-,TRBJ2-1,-,CASSLVTYNEQFF,TGCGCCAGCAGCTTGGTAACCTACAATGAGCAGTTCTTC
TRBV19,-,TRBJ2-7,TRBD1,CASSIAGGYEQYF,TGTGCCAGTAGTATAGCAGGGGGCTACGAGCAGTACTTC
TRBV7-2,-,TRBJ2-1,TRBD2,CASSATSDEQFF,TGTGCCAGCAGCGCGACTAGCGATGAGCAGTTCTTC
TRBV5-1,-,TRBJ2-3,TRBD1,CASSLRDRVSSDTQYF,TGCGCCAGCAGCCTCCGGGACAGGGTCAGCTCAGATACGCAGTATTTT
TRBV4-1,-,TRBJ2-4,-,CASSQVWTAKNIQYF,TGCGCCAGCAGCCAAGTATGGACAGCCAAAAACATTCAGTACTTC
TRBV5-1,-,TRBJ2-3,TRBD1,CASSLDRGTGVPDTQYF,TGCGCCAGCAGCTTGGATCGCGGGACAGGGGTTCCAGATACGCAGTATTTT
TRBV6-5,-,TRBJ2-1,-,CASSKYSEQFF,TGTGCCAGCAGCAAATACAGTGAGCAGTTCTTC
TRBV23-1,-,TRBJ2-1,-,CASSQYGGDEQFF,TGCGCCAGCAGTCAATATGGGGGCGATGAGCAGTTCTTC
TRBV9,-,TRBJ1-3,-,CASSVGLTSGNTIYF,TGTGCCAGCAGCGTAGGGTTGACCTCTGGAAACACCATATATTTT
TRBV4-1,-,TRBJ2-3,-,CASSQDAPSTDTQYF,TGCGCCAGCAGCCAAGATGCCCCTAGCACAGATACGCAGTATTTT
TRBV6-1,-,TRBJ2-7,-,CASMPSSYEQYF,TGTGCCAGCATGCCTAGTTCCTACGAGCAGTACTTC
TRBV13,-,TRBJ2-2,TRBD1,CASSAWTGATGELFF,TGTGCCAGCAGCGCCTGGACAGGGGCCACCGGGGAGCTGTTTTTT
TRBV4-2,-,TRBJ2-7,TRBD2,CASSQEGGLAGLQYF,TGTGCCAGCAGCCAAGAAGGAGGGCTAGCGGGTCTACAGTACTTC
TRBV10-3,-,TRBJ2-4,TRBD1,CAISKTGDIQYF,TGTGCCATCAGTAAAACAGGGGACATTCAGTACTTC
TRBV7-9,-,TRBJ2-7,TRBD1,CASSSTDREPLGEQYF,TGTGCCAGCAGCTCCACCGACAGGGAACCCCTGGGAGAGCAGTACTTC
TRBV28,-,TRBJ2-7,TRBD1,CASSLRTGSYERQYF,TGTGCCAGCAGCCTACGGACAGGGTCCTACGAGCGGCAGTACTTC
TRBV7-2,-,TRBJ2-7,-,CASSFYGGPRAYEQYF,TGTGCCAGCAGCTTTTACGGAGGGCCTAGGGCCTACGAGCAGTACTTC
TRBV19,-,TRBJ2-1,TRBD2,CASSRGLAGGSSYNEQFF,TGTGCCAGTAGCAGAGGACTAGCGGGAGGCAGCTCCTACAATGAGCAGTTCTTC
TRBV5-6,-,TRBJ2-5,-,CASSLVQRQETQYF,TGTGCCAGCAGCTTGGTACAGAGACAAGAGACCCAGTACTTC
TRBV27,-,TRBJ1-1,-,CASSVGRNTEAFF,TGTGCCAGCAGTGTGGGACGGAACACTGAAGCTTTCTTT
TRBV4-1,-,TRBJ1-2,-,CASSQDLPQTSSRSGYTF,TGCGCCAGCAGCCAAGATCTTCCCCAGACATCGTCCCGATCTGGCTACACCTTC
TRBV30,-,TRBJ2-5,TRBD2,CAWSSGRGQETQYF,TGTGCCTGGAGTAGCGGGAGGGGGCAAGAGACCCAGTACTTC
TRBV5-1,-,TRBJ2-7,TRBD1,CASSLGTGGSYEQYF,TGCGCCAGCAGCTTGGGTACAGGGGGCTCCTACGAGCAGTACTTC
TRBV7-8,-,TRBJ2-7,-,CASSPTSYEQYF,TGTGCCAGCAGCCCGACTAGCTACGAGCAGTACTTC
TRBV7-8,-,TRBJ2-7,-,CASSLAQSGSYEQYF,TGTGCCAGCAGCTTAGCGCAAAGTGGATCCTACGAGCAGTACTTC
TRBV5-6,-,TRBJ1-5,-,CASSLAVGGNQPQHF,TGTGCCAGCAGCTTGGCCGTAGGGGGCAATCAGCCCCAGCATTTT
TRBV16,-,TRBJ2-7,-,CASSPSSYEQYF,TGTGCCAGCAGCCCGTCGTCCTACGAGCAGTACTTC
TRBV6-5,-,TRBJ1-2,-,CASSRDRIGYTF,TGTGCCAGCAGTAGAGACAGGATCGGCTACACCTTC
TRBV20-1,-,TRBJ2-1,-,CSARTGAEQFF,TGCAGTGCTAGAACGGGAGCCGAGCAGTTCTTC
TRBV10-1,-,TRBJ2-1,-,CASSESGRVRLNEQFF,TGCGCCAGCAGTGAGTCCGGCAGGGTTCGTTTAAATGAGCAGTTCTTC
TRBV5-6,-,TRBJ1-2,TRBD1,CASSGRTGNYGYTF,TGTGCCAGCAGCGGGAGGACAGGGAACTATGGCTACACCTTC
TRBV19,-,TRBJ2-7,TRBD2,CASRLAGEIVYEQYF,TGTGCCAGTAGGCTAGCGGGAGAAATAGTCTACGAGCAGTACTTC
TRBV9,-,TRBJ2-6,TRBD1,CASSPGDRISGANVLTF,TGTGCCAGCAGCCCAGGGGACAGAATCTCTGGGGCCAACGTCCTGACTTTC
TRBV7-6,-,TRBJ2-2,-,CASSLLLKGTITGELFF,TGTGCCAGCAGCTTATTACTAAAGGGGACCATCACCGGGGAGCTGTTTTTT
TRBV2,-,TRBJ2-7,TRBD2,CASIFSSTSDSYEQYF,TGTGCCAGCATCTTTTCATCGACTAGCGACTCCTACGAGCAGTACTTC
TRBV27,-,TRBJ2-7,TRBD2,CASSPRTSGRLAYEQYF,TGTGCCAGCAGTCCCCGGACTAGCGGGAGGCTTGCCTACGAGCAGTACTTC
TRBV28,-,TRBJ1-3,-,CASSLVVGSSGNTIYF,TGTGCCAGCAGTTTAGTAGTCGGGAGCTCTGGAAACACCATATATTTT